These T cell receptor beta chains were read from a single sample in a study of Tregs in tolerant kidney transplant recipients. Clones were sequenced by immunoSEQ multiplex PCR, and TCRdb holds only the in-frame ones, with some missing. The repertoire holds several thousand clones, with roughly 34% as singletons. No antigens are known for them. Sequencing was performed on CD8+ T cells from blood cultured with allogeneic cells, taken before the transplant. The receptors derive from a human patient who received a combined kidney and bone marrow transplant. CDR3s include the opening cysteine and the closing phenylalanine or tryptophan. The order of the fields is J gene, clone size, D gene, V gene, CDR3 protein, CDR3 DNA. The D gene is left open where the match is weak. Expanded clones are given a class, and other clones once, few, many or no size at all.

TRBJ2-7 | medium-sized | TRBD1 | TRBV27 | CASSPPDREIGEQYF | TGTGCCAGCAGTCCGCCGGACAGGGAAATTGGCGAGCAGTACTTC
TRBJ2-5 | few | TRBD2 | TRBV27 | CASSLILAGGPETQYF | TGTGCCAGCAGTTTAATACTAGCGGGAGGGCCGGAGACCCAGTACTTC
TRBJ2-7 | . | . | TRBV28 | CASSLPVREQYF | TGTGCCAGCAGTTTACCGGTTCGGGAGCAGTACTTC
TRBJ1-1 | medium-sized | TRBD1 | TRBV5-4 | CASSSVKFRDRALNTEAFF | TGTGCCAGCAGCTCGGTTAAATTCCGGGACAGGGCCCTCAACACTGAAGCTTTCTTT
TRBJ1-2 | few | . | TRBV29-1 | CSVVGRGWAYGYTF | TGCAGCGTTGTTGGTAGGGGGTGGGCCTATGGCTACACCTTC
TRBJ2-7 | few | TRBD2 | TRBV7-7 | CASSQVSSGEYEQYF | TGCGCCAGCAGCCAAGTGTCTAGCGGAGAGTACGAGCAGTACTTC
TRBJ1-1 | . | . | TRBV9 | CASSVERNTEAFF | TGTGCCAGCAGCGTAGAGAGGAACACTGAAGCTTTCTTT
TRBJ2-7 | . | . | TRBV6-1 | CASSPSSVEQYF | TGTGCCAGCAGCCCCAGTAGCGTCGAGCAGTACTTC
TRBJ2-3 | few | . | TRBV15 | CATSREWAGIDTQYF | TGTGCCACCAGCAGAGAATGGGCGGGGATAGATACGCAGTATTTT
TRBJ1-1 | . | TRBD1 | TRBV19 | CASSGQGSWAEAFF | TGTGCCAGTAGCGGACAGGGCAGTTGGGCTGAAGCTTTCTTT
TRBJ2-7 | . | . | TRBV4-1 | CASSPGIGLSYEQYF | TGCGCCAGCAGCCCGGGAATAGGACTCTCCTACGAGCAGTACTTC
TRBJ1-2 | few | TRBD1 | TRBV5-8 | CASSQLEGQGIYGYTF | TGTGCCAGCAGCCAGCTCGAGGGACAGGGAATCTATGGCTACACCTTC
TRBJ2-7 | . | TRBD1 | TRBV7-9 | CASSLEGQGAPREQYF | TGTGCCAGCAGCTTAGAGGGACAGGGGGCCCCTCGCGAGCAGTACTTC
TRBJ2-1 | . | . | TRBV7-2 | CASSLEQLGHNEQFF | TGTGCCAGCAGCTTAGAGCAGCTGGGCCACAATGAGCAGTTCTTC
TRBJ1-2 | medium-sized | . | TRBV10-3 | CAISESEGRSAYGYTF | TGTGCCATCAGTGAGTCGGAGGGACGGTCGGCCTATGGCTACACCTTC
TRBJ1-3 | . | . | TRBV7-9 | CASSLADSGRNTIYF | TGTGCCAGCAGCTTAGCTGACTCTGGGAGGAACACCATATATTTT
TRBJ2-7 | . | . | TRBV7-3 | CASSQVTGNLGEQYF | TGCGCCAGCAGCCAAGTAACAGGGAATTTGGGCGAGCAGTACTTC
TRBJ2-7 | . | . | TRBV4-1 | CASSQVYEGYERYF | TGCGCCAGCAGCCAAGTCTATGAAGGCTACGAGCGGTACTTC
TRBJ2-3 | medium-sized | TRBD1 | TRBV27 | CASSPRQGVTDTQYF | TGTGCCAGCAGTCCCCGACAGGGGGTAACAGATACGCAGTATTTT
TRBJ2-7 | . | TRBD2 | TRBV6-6 | CASALGRGGYEQYF | TGTGCCAGCGCCCTTGGACGGGGGGGCTACGAGCAGTACTTC
TRBJ2-7 | few | TRBD1 | TRBV6-6 | CASSWGQGYEQYF | TGTGCCAGCAGTTGGGGACAGGGCTACGAGCAGTACTTC
TRBJ2-7 | few | . | TRBV5-1 | CASSLDRAYEQYF | TGCGCCAGCAGCTTAGACAGAGCCTACGAGCAGTACTTC
TRBJ2-7 | medium-sized | TRBD1 | TRBV4-1 | CASSQSDRGYEQYF | TGCGCCAGCAGCCAGAGTGACAGGGGCTACGAGCAGTACTTC
TRBJ2-7 | few | . | TRBV11-1 | CASSLGASSYEQYF | TGTGCCAGCAGCTTAGGAGCCTCATCCTACGAGCAGTACTTC
TRBJ1-5 | . | TRBD1 | TRBV6-1 | CASSEGQGGGQPQHF | TGTGCCAGCAGTGAGGGACAGGGTGGCGGTCAGCCCCAGCATTTT
TRBJ2-7 | . | . | TRBV4-1 | CASSQDRELAYEQYF | TGCGCCAGCAGCCAAGATCGGGAGCTAGCCTACGAGCAGTACTTC
TRBJ2-1 | medium-sized | . | TRBV5-5 | CASSLEPLSSYNEQFF | TGTGCCAGCAGCTTGGAGCCGTTAAGCTCCTACAATGAGCAGTTCTTC
TRBJ2-1 | once | . | TRBV2 | CASSDLSSYNEQFF | TGTGCCAGCAGTGACCTGAGCTCCTACAATGAGCAGTTCTTC
TRBJ2-3 | . | . | TRBV4-1 | CASSQVRADTQYF | TGCGCCAGCAGCCAAGTCAGGGCAGATACGCAGTATTTT
TRBJ2-5 | few | . | TRBV27 | CASSIGRVQETQYF | TGTGCCAGCAGCATCGGCAGGGTTCAAGAGACCCAGTACTTC
TRBJ2-7 | . | TRBD1 | TRBV5-6 | CASSSRQGATYEQYF | TGTGCCAGCAGCTCGAGACAGGGGGCAACCTACGAGCAGTACTTC